These 4 T cell receptor beta chains share one sample of origin, sequenced in a study of T cell responses to AZD1222 COVID-19 vaccine. Method: immunoSEQ multiplex PCR; TCRdb's copy keeps in-frame clones and lacks some. The sample holds over 85,000 clones; less than 95% are singletons and the top ten take 7.8%. This specimen consisted of peripheral blood, obtained on day 0 of AZD1222 vaccination. The receptors were sampled from an adult in good health.

The chain is built from TRBV3-1 (or the pseudogene TRBV3-2) and TRBJ2-3; TRBD2 agrees at 12 bases. Per the germline V gene, CDR1 is LGHDT and CDR2 is YNNKEL (reference sequence). The CDR3 totals 18 residues. V lost 0 bases, J lost 2 bases, and 6 bases stayed unmatched. DNA for the CDR3: TGTGCCAGCAGCCAAGAACTTACTAGCGGGGGGAACACAGATACGCAGTATTTT. Its protein is CASSQELTSGGNTDTQYF.

This chain uses TRBV5-1 with TRBJ2-2; D is perhaps TRBD1 (6 bases). Trimming cost V 4 bases and J 0 bases, with 13 bases left between them. CDR3 length: 16 residues. From germline, CDR1 is SGHRS and CDR2 YFSETQ. CDR3 sequence reads: CASSTQGTANTGELFF. CDR3 DNA: TGCGCCAGCAGCACCCAGGGGACCGCGAACACCGGGGAGCTGTTTTTT.

The genes are TRBV30 and TRBJ2-1; D is perhaps TRBD1 (5 bases). V was pared by 0 bases and J by 3 bases, with 6 bases between. CDR3 size: 13 residues. Germline values: CDR1 GTSNPN, CDR2 SVGIG (reference sequence). CDR3 in amino acids: CAWSVGDYNEQFF. The CDR3 DNA is TGTGCCTGGAGTGTAGGGGACTACAATGAGCAGTTCTTC.

This clone was counted only a few times. The chain employs TRBV5-1 and TRBJ2-7; unclear D gene. This CDR3 comprises 13 residues. From germline, CDR1 is SGHRS and CDR2 YFSETQ. The V and J ends lost 4 bases and 1 base respectively, with 9 bases between them. The CDR3 spells CASSPGESYEQYF. The CDR3 DNA sequence: TGCGCCAGCAGCCCGGGTGAGTCCTACGAGCAGTACTTC.